This T cell receptor (beta chain) was retrieved from a study of CD8+CD57+ T cells in acquired aplastic anemia. This CDR3 spans 14 amino acids. The V end lost 0 bases, the J end lost 5 bases, and 8 bases lay between the germline ends. Germline V lookup: CDR1 SGDLS, CDR2 YYNGEE. It was patients with CD8+CD57+ cell expansion by flow cytometry who were chosen for sequencing. Profiling that covered TCR beta VDJ and CDR3 relied on genomic DNA as its template. MiXCR, applied by TCRdb to the reads, yields one record per CDR3 protein. The sample carries roughly 280,000 distinct CDR3 sequences, 45% to 65% recorded once.

Sequencing was carried out using sorted CD4+, CD8+, or CD8+CD57+ T cells (not recorded which) from PBMCs. The rearrangement joins TRBV9 to TRBJ2-2; D might be TRBD2 (5 bases). The receptor was derived from a human donor with aplastic anemia. In DNA form, the CDR3 reads TGTGCCAGCAGCGTAGTGGAGGTAACCGGGGAGCTGTTTTTT. Its protein is CASSVVEVTGELFF.